The subject of this entry is one T cell receptor beta chain. This record belongs to a study of blood T cells in healthy people across ages. Study details: With template switching, about one barcoded beta molecule was captured per two T cells.

CDR1 and CDR2 (germline): SGHRS, YFSETQ. Germline trimming cut 0 bases from V and 7 bases from J; bases unmatched to any gene: 5. The length of the CDR3 is 15 residues. PCR was performed a second time for about 6 to 12 cycles using a sample-barcoded 5' primer and a J-beta primer mix. Per sample, CDR3-containing paired-end reads numbered at least 2.5 million. TCRdb re-derived calls from the 5' RACE reads in MiXCR, one entry per CDR3 protein. The table lists some 900,000 distinct CDR3 sequences, 45% to 50% of them singletons. The study drew donors from healthy Caucasian individuals in Russia aged about 6 to 90. In each sample, at least 7 million PBMCs were isolated.

The sample taken for sequencing was blood. V usage is TRBV5-1 and J usage is TRBJ1-4; 8 nucleotides agree with TRBD1. This TCR derives from a young man in good health. CDR3 coding DNA: TGCGCCAGCAGCTTGGAAGGCAGGGGGCCTGAAAAACTGTTTTTT. Translating gives CASSLEGRGPEKLFF.